Following are 26 T cell receptor beta chains from one sample sequenced in a study of CD8+ T cells in alopecia areata. Extracted from the samples, RNA was reverse transcribed into cDNA to serve as the sequencing template. Clones were read by immunoSEQ multiplex PCR, and TCRdb kept only the in-frame ones, dropping some. The data contain about 76,000 clones, about 30% of them singletons. Treatment here: oral pan-JAK inhibitor, 5-10 mg twice daily. Specimen: CD8+ T cells sorted from blood, collected at week 4, from a patient treated with tofacitinib. The receptors come from a human donor with alopecia areata.

Here the CDR3 DNA reads TGTGCCAGCTCACCACCCATAAAACCATCTAGCAATCAGCCCCAGCATTTT. Amino acids: CASSPPIKPSSNQPQHF. The rearrangement links TRBV18 to TRBJ1-5; no firm D call. This CDR3 is built from 17 residues. V was clipped by 0 bases and J by 0 bases, with 12 bases between them. Germline CDR1 is KGHSH and CDR2 is LQKENI.

The rearrangement uses TRBV6-5 and TRBJ2-7, with TRBD1 matching 7 bases. Germline V gives CDR1 MNHEY, CDR2 SVGAGI. There are 14 residues in the CDR3. V lost 5 bases to trimming and J lost 5 bases; unmatched junction nucleotides: 9. The CDR3 coding sequence is TGTGCCAGCAGTCCTACAGGGGACCTAAACGAGCAGTACTTC. Its protein product is CASSPTGDLNEQYF.

This clone came up a few times. The chain is built from TRBV19 and TRBJ1-1; D is ambiguous. Between the trimmed V and J ends, which lost 7 bases and 4 bases, there was a span of 19 bases. Germline V CDR1 and CDR2: LNHDA, SQIVND (reference sequence). This CDR3 has 15 amino acids. The CDR3 protein is CASKLSGAARTEAFF. The CDR3 region has the DNA TGTGCCAGTAAACTTTCAGGCGCGGCCCGCACTGAAGCTTTCTTT.

The genes are TRBV9 and TRBJ1-4; D is ambiguous. Per germline, CDR1 SGDLS and CDR2 YYNGEE. V lost 6 bases to trimming and J lost 5 bases, with 17 bases between them. The CDR3 covers 15 residues. The CDR3 protein is CASTPGGSLNEKLFF. CDR3 DNA: TGTGCCAGCACCCCCGGTGGCAGCCTAAATGAAAAACTGTTTTTT.

CDR3 sequence: CASSQAGGDAYGYTF. In nucleotides, the CDR3 is TGTGCCAGCAGCCAAGCAGGGGGCGATGCATATGGCTACACCTTC. The gene calls are TRBV14 and TRBJ1-2; 8 bases align to TRBD1. Trimming took 1 base from V and 5 from J; bases not matched to a gene: 6. The CDR3 covers 15 residues. The germline gives CDR1 SGHDN, CDR2 FVKESK.

This chain joins TRBV4-1 and TRBJ2-5, with TRBD2 matching 8 bases. The J segment lost 4 bases and the V segment lost 10 bases, leaving 2 bases of the junction unmatched. Germline loops: CDR1 MGHRA, CDR2 YSYEKL. This CDR3 spans 11 amino acids. The CDR3: CATRGGETQYF. CDR3 bases: TGCGCCACTCGGGGGGGAGAGACCCAGTACTTC.

This clone occurred a few times. The same CDR3 can be traced to other DNA sequences in this sample. The chain carries TRBV7-9 and TRBJ1-5; D call uncertain. The CDR3 totals 12 residues. Germline assignment: CDR1 SEHNR and CDR2 FQNEAQ (reference sequence). Trimming stripped 5 bases from V and 6 bases from J, with 8 bases between. CDR3: CASSPPGQPQHF. CDR3 DNA sequence: TGTGCCAGCAGCCCACCGGGTCAGCCCCAGCATTTT.

J is TRBJ2-7 and V is TRBV29-1, with a possible D match to TRBD2 (6 bases). Germline CDR1 and CDR2: SQVTM and ANQGSEA. The CDR3 loop spans 15 amino acids. V lost 1 base to trimming and J lost 2 bases, with 15 bases between them. The CDR3 DNA is TGCAGCGTTGAAGCGCCTCGCGGGGACCCCTACGAGCAGTACTTC. This translates into CSVEAPRGDPYEQYF.

This clone qualifies as medium-sized (0.01 to 0.1%). The chain uses TRBV7-8 and TRBJ2-7, with 7 bases matching TRBD1. Germline loops: CDR1 SGHVS, CDR2 FQNEAQ. The CDR3 length is 14 residues. Trimming cost V 2 bases and J 6 bases; bases outside gene matches: 7. The CDR3 reads CASSLRGGVFEQYF. CDR3 DNA sequence: TGTGCCAGCAGCTTAAGAGGGGGCGTTTTCGAGCAGTACTTC.

The chain couples TRBV30 to TRBJ2-7; the D gene could be TRBD1 or TRBD2 (5 bases each). CDR3 length: 14 amino acids. Trimming removed 2 bases from V and 0 bases from J, with 11 bases in between. CDR1 and CDR2 (germline): GTSNPN, SVGIG (reference sequence). The DNA for the CDR3 is TGTGCCTGGAGTCGAGGGACGGTCTCCTACGAGCAGTACTTC. This translates into CAWSRGTVSYEQYF. Using reference TRBV30 and TRBJ2-7 for the parts outside the CDR3, the full variable domain is SQTIHQWPATLVQPVGSPLSLECTVEGTSNPNLYWYRQAAGRGLQLLFYSVGIGQISSEVPQNLSASRPQDRQFILSSKKLLLSDSGFYLCAWSRGTVSYEQYFGPGTRLTVT.

The genes are TRBV29-1 and TRBJ1-2; no clear D gene. The V gene lost 4 bases and the J gene lost 8 bases, with 14 bases spanning the gap. The CDR3 has 12 residues. The germline V gene has CDR1 SQVTM and CDR2 ANQGSEA. The chain's CDR3 is CSVGLDSGGYTF. CDR3 nucleotide sequence: TGCAGCGTTGGTCTCGACTCGGGAGGCTACACCTTC.

The chain couples TRBV5-5 to TRBJ1-1; 7 bases fit TRBD1. V shed 4 bases, J shed 7 bases, and the junction held 4 bases outside the gene matches. CDR1 SGHKS and CDR2 YYEKEE come from the germline V gene (reference sequence). CDR3 length: 12 residues. CDR3 amino acids: CASSKTGLEAFF. In DNA, the CDR3 is TGTGCCAGCAGCAAGACAGGGCTTGAAGCTTTCTTT.

The sample holds one count of this clone. V gene TRBV30 combines with J gene TRBJ1-1, with D maybe TRBD1 (6 bases). CDR1 and CDR2 (germline): GTSNPN, SVGIG (reference sequence). The CDR3 is made up of 13 amino acids. V was clipped by 1 base and J by 4 bases, with 10 bases between them. The CDR3: CAWSEGGGTEAFF. In DNA, the CDR3 is TGTGCCTGGAGTGAGGGGGGTGGCACTGAAGCTTTCTTT.

This chain uses TRBV19 with TRBJ2-2; D ambiguous. CDR3 length: 10 residues. Germline V gives CDR1 LNHDA, CDR2 SQIVND (reference sequence). V shed 10 bases and J shed 6 bases, with 6 bases lying between them. CDR3 nucleotide sequence: TGTGCCACCTTCGCCGGGGAGCTGTTTTTT. This translates into CATFAGELFF.

The chain employs TRBV30 and TRBJ2-3, with TRBD2 matching over 8 bases. This CDR3 comprises 14 residues. Germline trimming cut 2 bases from V and 3 bases from J; bases unmatched to any gene: 4. Germline V gene data show CDR1 as GTSNPN and CDR2 as SVGIG (reference sequence). The CDR3 loop reads CAWSYSGTTDTQYF. CDR3 DNA: TGTGCCTGGAGTTATAGCGGGACTACAGATACGCAGTATTTT.

This clone was detected a few times. The chain employs TRBV30 and TRBJ2-7; 7 nucleotides match TRBD1. The germline gives CDR1 GTSNPN, CDR2 SVGIG (reference sequence). V lost 0 bases, J lost 5 bases, and 4 bases stayed unmatched. The CDR3 is made up of 13 amino acids. The CDR3 region is CAWSVQGSDEQYF. The CDR3 DNA follows: TGTGCCTGGAGTGTACAGGGGAGCGACGAGCAGTACTTC.

This clone occurred a few times. This sequence joins TRBV29-1 and TRBJ2-7; D perhaps matches TRBD2 (6 bases). The CDR3 consists of 14 residues. From germline, CDR1 is SQVTM and CDR2 ANQGSEA. With 4 bases removed from V and 1 base from J, the gap between germline ends came to 14 bases. CDR3 amino acids: CSVVGGSGSYEQYF. The CDR3 DNA follows: TGCAGCGTTGTTGGGGGGAGTGGGTCCTACGAGCAGTACTTC.

This clone was recorded a few times. CDR3 loop: CASSIGAGSEDEQFF. The CDR3 region has the DNA TGTGCCAGTAGTATAGGAGCGGGTAGTGAGGATGAGCAGTTCTTC. The chain combines TRBV19 with TRBJ2-1, with TRBD2 as a possible D gene (6 bases). V was clipped by 1 base and J by 8 bases, with 15 bases between them. Per the germline V gene, CDR1 is LNHDA and CDR2 is SQIVND (reference sequence). The CDR3 is 15 residues long.

This clone was counted between two and nine times. The genes are TRBV9 and TRBJ2-2, with D hard to call. The V and J ends lost 0 bases and 3 bases respectively, with 3 bases between them. The germline V gene has CDR1 SGDLS and CDR2 YYNGEE. The length of the CDR3 is 13 residues. This chain's CDR3 is CASSVGDTGELFF. CDR3 nucleotides: TGTGCCAGCAGCGTAGGGGACACCGGGGAGCTGTTTTTT.

The genes are TRBV29-1 and TRBJ1-2; D gene uncertain. V lost 1 base to trimming and J lost 1 base, with 10 bases between them. The CDR3 covers 14 residues. Looked up from germline, CDR1 is SQVTM and CDR2 is ANQGSEA. Here the CDR3 reads CSVEAALVNYGYTF. The CDR3 nucleotides are TGCAGCGTTGAAGCAGCACTTGTTAACTATGGCTACACCTTC.

V gene TRBV11-2 combines with J gene TRBJ2-3; D is ambiguous. The CDR3 covers 13 residues. Germline CDR1 reads SGHAT; CDR2 reads FQNNGV. Deletions cut 5 bases from V and 2 bases from J, with 8 bases between. CDR3 amino acids: CASSRLHTDTQYF. The CDR3 nucleotides are TGTGCCAGCAGCCGCCTTCACACAGATACGCAGTATTTT.

V and J are TRBV6-6 and TRBJ2-5; D is uncertain. The DNA end lines up better with TRBJ2-7; the J call may be wrong. Germline CDR1 MNHNY, CDR2 SVGAGI (reference sequence). The length of the CDR3 is 12 residues. In nucleotides, the CDR3 is TGTGCCAGCAGTCTCAGGTACTACGAGCAGTACTTC. Translated, it gives CASSLRYYEQYF.

This clone is medium-sized. The rearrangement links TRBV7-9 to TRBJ2-1; D might be TRBD2 (5 bases). V was shortened by 5 bases and J by 7 bases, with 6 bases between the two germline ends. The CDR3 has 11 residues. The V gene's germline CDR1 is SEHNR and CDR2 FQNEAQ (reference sequence). CDR3 protein: CASSRTNEQFF. The CDR3 DNA sequence: TGTGCCAGCAGCCGGACTAATGAGCAGTTCTTC.

The J gene is TRBJ2-2, the V gene TRBV9; 12 bases match TRBD2. The junction had 4 bases not matched to a gene; V was cut back by 4 bases and J by 6 bases. CDR1 and CDR2 (germline): SGDLS, YYNGEE. The CDR3 covers 15 residues. CDR3 nucleotides: TGTGCCAGCAGCCGACTAGCGGGAGTCCCCGGGGAGCTGTTTTTT. Its translation: CASSRLAGVPGELFF. The entire variable domain, with the rest obtained from reference TRBV9 and TRBJ2-2, is as follows: DSGVTQTPKHLITATGQRVTLRCSPRSGDLSVYWYQQSLDQGLQFLIQYYNGEERAKGNILERFSAQQFPDLHSELNLSSLELGDSALYFCASSRLAGVPGELFFGEGSRLTVL.

V is TRBV6-1 and J is TRBJ1-5, with TRBD1 matching 8 bases. The CDR3 consists of 14 residues. CDR1 and CDR2 (germline): MNHNS, SASEGT. Unmatched junction bases numbered 11, after V lost 9 bases and J lost 7 bases. The CDR3 nucleotides are TGTGCCAGTAACCCCGGGACAGGCTGGCAGCCCCAGCATTTT. The encoded protein is CASNPGTGWQPQHF.

This clone was counted only a few times. This sequence joins TRBV11-2 and TRBJ2-3; D unclear. The germline V gene encodes CDR1 SGHAT and CDR2 FQNNGV. The CDR3 loop spans 12 amino acids. The V end was cut by 6 bases, the J end by 4 bases, with 8 bases between. The CDR3 protein is CASRSPADTQYF. The CDR3 nucleotides are TGTGCCAGCAGGTCCCCGGCAGATACGCAGTATTTT.